Listed here is a single T cell receptor beta chain. Antigen: not known. The sample comes from a study of graft-versus-host responses after intestinal transplantation. Overall study context: Isolated intestinal, liver-intestinal, or multivisceral transplants had been given to the recipients. Induction using anti-thymocyte globulin, followed by tacrolimus and steroids for two to three years, was given to all recipients. Study-level points and caveats: Those patients showing graft-donor T cell macrochimerism displayed high graft-versus-host to host-versus-graft clonal ratios in allografts. An association linked early post-transplant HvG declines with peak circulating GvH clone levels.

V lost 5 bases to trimming and J lost 3 bases, with 8 bases between them. The germline CDR1 and CDR2 sequences are PRHDT and FYEKMQ (reference sequence). The CDR3 extends over 12 amino acids. Profiled with immunoSEQ multiplex PCR; TCRdb holds only in-frame clones, not every one. The sample shows under 100,000 clones, over 75% of them seen only once. This chain joins TRBV13 and TRBJ2-7; TRBD1 might be the D (5 bases). The starting material was PBMCs, obtained around 68 weeks after intestinal transplant. This receptor was obtained from a human patient who received an intestinal transplant, so some T cells may come from the graft donor. Here the CDR3 reads CASSPDSYEQYF. The CDR3 region has the DNA TGTGCCAGCAGCCCCGACAGCTACGAGCAGTACTTC.